This TCR beta chain stems from a study of Graves' ophthalmopathy and Graves' hyperthyroidism. Study in general: Untreated patients at initial diagnosis provided peripheral blood.

RNA transcripts yielded amplified TCR beta CDR3 regions. Second-round multiplex PCR followed a first-round RT-PCR using HTBI primers. TCRdb analysed the multiplex PCR reads with MiXCR anew, one entry per CDR3 protein. The sample includes 340,000 or so distinct CDR3 sequences, 17% of them seen just once. Regarding this clonotype: A much more abundant neighbour one base away suggests this may be a read error.

The clonotype comes from an adult man with Graves' ophthalmopathy. Material for sequencing was peripheral blood.

DNA for the CDR3: TGCGCCAGCAGCACTAAGACAGGGATTTCACCCGAGCAGTACTTC. It specifies CASSTKTGISPEQYF. The gene calls are TRBV5-1 and TRBJ2-7, with 7 bases that match TRBD1. This CDR3 region has 15 residues. CDR1 is SGHRS, CDR2 YFSETQ, per germline. V trimming: 4 bases; J trimming: 6 bases; junction bases outside the gene matches: 13.